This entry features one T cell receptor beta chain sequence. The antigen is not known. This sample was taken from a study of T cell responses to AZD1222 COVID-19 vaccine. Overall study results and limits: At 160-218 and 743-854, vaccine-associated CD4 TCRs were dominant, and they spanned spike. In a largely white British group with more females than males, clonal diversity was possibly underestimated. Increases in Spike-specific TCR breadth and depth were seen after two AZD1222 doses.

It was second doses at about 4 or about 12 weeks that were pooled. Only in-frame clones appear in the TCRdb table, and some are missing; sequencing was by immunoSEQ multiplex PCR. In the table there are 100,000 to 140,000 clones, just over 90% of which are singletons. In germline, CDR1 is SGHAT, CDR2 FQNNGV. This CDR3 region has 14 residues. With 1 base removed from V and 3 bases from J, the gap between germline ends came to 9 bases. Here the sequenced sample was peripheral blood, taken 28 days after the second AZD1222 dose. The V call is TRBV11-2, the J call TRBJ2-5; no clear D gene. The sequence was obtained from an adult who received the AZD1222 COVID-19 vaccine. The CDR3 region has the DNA TGTGCCAGCAGCTTAGGGGGTCCCAAAGAGACCCAGTACTTC. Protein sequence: CASSLGGPKETQYF.